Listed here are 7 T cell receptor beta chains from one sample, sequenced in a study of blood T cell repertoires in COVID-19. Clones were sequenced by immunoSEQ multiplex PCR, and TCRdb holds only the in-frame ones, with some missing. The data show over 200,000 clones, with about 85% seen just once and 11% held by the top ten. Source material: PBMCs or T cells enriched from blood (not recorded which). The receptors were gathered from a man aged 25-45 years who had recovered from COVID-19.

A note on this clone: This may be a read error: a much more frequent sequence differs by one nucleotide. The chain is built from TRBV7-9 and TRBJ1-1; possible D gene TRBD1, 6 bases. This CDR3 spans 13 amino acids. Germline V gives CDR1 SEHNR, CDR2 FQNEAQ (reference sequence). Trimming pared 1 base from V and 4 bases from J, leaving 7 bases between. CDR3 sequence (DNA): TGTGCCAGCAGCTTAGAAGGGGGCACTGAAGCTTTCTTT. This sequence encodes CASSLEGGTEAFF.

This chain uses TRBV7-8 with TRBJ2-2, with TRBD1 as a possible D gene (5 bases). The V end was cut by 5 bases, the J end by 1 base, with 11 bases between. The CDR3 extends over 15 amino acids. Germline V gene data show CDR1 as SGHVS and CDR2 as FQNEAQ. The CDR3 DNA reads TGTGCCAGCAGCGCAAACAGGATGAACACCGGGGAGCTGTTTTTT. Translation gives CASSANRMNTGELFF.

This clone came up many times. The CDR3 bases are TGTGCCAGCAGCCAAGATTGGGGGACTTTTCAAGAGACCCAGTACTTC. Translation gives CASSQDWGTFQETQYF. The chain is built from TRBV3-1 (or the pseudogene TRBV3-2) and TRBJ2-5; D is possibly TRBD2 (6 bases). V was pared by 0 bases and J by 2 bases, with 13 bases between. The V gene's germline CDR1 is LGHDT and CDR2 YNNKEL (reference sequence). The CDR3 consists of 16 residues.

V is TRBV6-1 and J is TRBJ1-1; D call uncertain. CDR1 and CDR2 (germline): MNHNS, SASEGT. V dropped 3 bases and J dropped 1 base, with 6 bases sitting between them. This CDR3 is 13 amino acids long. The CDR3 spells CASSDRENTEAFF. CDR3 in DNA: TGTGCCAGCAGTGACCGCGAGAACACTGAAGCTTTCTTT.

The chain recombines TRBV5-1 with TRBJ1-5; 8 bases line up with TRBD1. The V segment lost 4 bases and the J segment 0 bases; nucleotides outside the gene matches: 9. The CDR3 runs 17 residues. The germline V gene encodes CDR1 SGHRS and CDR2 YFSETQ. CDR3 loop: CASSPGTGLYSNQPQHF. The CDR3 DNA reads TGCGCCAGCAGCCCCGGGACAGGATTATATAGCAATCAGCCCCAGCATTTT. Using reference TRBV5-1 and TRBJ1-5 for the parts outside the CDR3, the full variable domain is KAGVTQTPRYLIKTRGQQVTLSCSPISGHRSVSWYQQTPGQGLQFLFEYFSETQRNKGNFPGRFSGRQFSNSRSEMNVSTLELGDSALYLCASSPGTGLYSNQPQHFGDGTRLSIL.

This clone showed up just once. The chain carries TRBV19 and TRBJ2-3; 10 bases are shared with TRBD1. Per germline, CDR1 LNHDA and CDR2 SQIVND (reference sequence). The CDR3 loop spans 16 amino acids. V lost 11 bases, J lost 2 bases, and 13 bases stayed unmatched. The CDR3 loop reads CAPKVSGQGTTDTQYF. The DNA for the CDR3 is TGTGCCCCAAAAGTTTCGGGACAGGGGACCACAGATACGCAGTATTTT.

CDR3 DNA sequence: TGTGCCTGGAGTGTACATGCCGGGGAGCTGTTTTTT. As protein: CAWSVHAGELFF. The chain has TRBV30 and TRBJ2-2, with unresolved D. V lost 0 bases, J lost 6 bases, and 5 bases lay in between. The CDR3 length is 12 residues. Germline values: CDR1 GTSNPN, CDR2 SVGIG (reference sequence).